Following are 17 T cell receptor beta chains from one sample sequenced in a study of response to subunit inactivated influenza vaccine. TCRdb called the RT-PCR reads again in MiXCR, with one record for every CDR3 protein. The data show approximately 680,000 distinct CDR3 sequences, approximately 14% seen once. The input for sequencing was PBMCs from blood, taken 11 to 12 days after vaccination. All receptors come from a man aged 50 or older who received an inactivated influenza vaccine.

The chain couples TRBV6-2 or TRBV6-3 to TRBJ2-7; D gene ambiguous. Trimming took off 6 bases at V and 2 bases at J, with 14 bases between the two ends. The CDR3 sequence is 14 residues long. Looked up from germline, CDR1 is MNHEY and CDR2 is SVGEGT. CDR3 sequence reads: CASSRREIPYEQYF. CDR3 nucleotide sequence: TGTGCCAGCAGCCGACGCGAGATCCCCTACGAGCAGTACTTC.

The chain combines TRBV6-5 with TRBJ1-1; 7 nucleotides match TRBD1. With V trimmed by 2 bases and J by 1 base, 10 bases remained unmatched. The CDR3 has 17 residues. CDR1 and CDR2 from the germline V gene are MNHEY and SVGAGI. CDR3 amino acids: CASSYERQTGRNTEAFF. The CDR3 DNA sequence: TGTGCCAGCAGTTACGAACGACAGACAGGGCGGAACACTGAAGCTTTCTTT.

This clonotype was counted ten times or more. The chain links TRBV12-3 or TRBV12-4 to TRBJ1-2; D gene unclear. This CDR3 comprises 12 residues. With 1 base removed from V and 7 bases from J, the gap between germline ends came to 7 bases. The CDR3 DNA sequence: TGTGCCAGCAGTTTAGAGTTCCTTGGCTACACCTTC. It specifies CASSLEFLGYTF.

This clonotype was detected only a few times. The chain recombines TRBV29-1 with TRBJ2-7; no clear D gene. CDR1 is SQVTM, CDR2 ANQGSEA, per germline. V shed 4 bases and J shed 2 bases, with 12 bases lying between them. This CDR3 contains 13 residues. Written as DNA, the CDR3 is TGCAGCGTTGTGACACCTACAACCTACGAGCAGTACTTC. Translation: CSVVTPTTYEQYF.

The chain uses TRBV28 and TRBJ1-1, with TRBD1 matching over 7 bases. Germline assignment: CDR1 MDHEN and CDR2 SYDVKM. The CDR3 has 14 amino acids. J gave up 10 bases and V 6 bases, and 14 bases lay outside the gene matches. The CDR3 sequence: CASSRGQVGESAFF. The DNA for the CDR3 is TGTGCCAGCAGCCGCGGACAGGTCGGAGAGTCAGCTTTCTTT. Using reference TRBV28 and TRBJ1-1 for the parts outside the CDR3, the full variable domain is DVKVTQSSRYLVKRTGEKVFLECVQDMDHENMFWYRQDPGLGLRLIYFSYDVKMKEKGDIPEGYSVSREKKERFSLILESASTNQTSMYLCASSRGQVGESAFFGQGTRLTVV.

The table lists this clonotype with a few counts. V is TRBV6-2 or TRBV6-3 and J is TRBJ2-3; no clear D. Germline V gene lookup returns CDR1 MNHEY and CDR2 SVGEGT. The CDR3 length is 15 residues. V lost 4 bases to trimming and J lost 2 bases, with 13 bases between them. CDR3 DNA: TGTGCCAGCAGTTCGGCGGTACACGACACAGATACGCAGTATTTT. Translation gives CASSSAVHDTDTQYF.

This clonotype was found many times. The V and J genes are TRBV2 and TRBJ1-2, with 8 bases lining up with TRBD1. V trimming: 7 bases; J trimming: 8 bases; junction bases outside the gene matches: 12. This CDR3 region has 14 residues. CDR1 is SNHLY, CDR2 FYNNEI, per germline. CDR3 sequence: CASKPDREVGGYTF. CDR3 DNA sequence: TGTGCCAGCAAGCCGGACAGGGAGGTCGGCGGCTACACCTTC.

The chain recombines TRBV5-1 with TRBJ1-2; TRBD1 matches 8 bases. Germline CDR1 is SGHRS and CDR2 is YFSETQ. The V gene end was trimmed by 4 bases and the J gene end by 7 bases; junction bases not matched to a gene: 12. The CDR3 extends over 15 amino acids. The CDR3 sequence: CASSLTTGATIGYTF. The CDR3 nucleotides read TGCGCCAGCAGCCTTACGACAGGGGCCACTATTGGCTACACCTTC.

This clonotype was observed a handful of times. The genes are TRBV19 and TRBJ1-1, with D possibly matching TRBD1 (5 bases). From germline, CDR1 is LNHDA and CDR2 SQIVND (reference sequence). The CDR3 has 14 amino acids. V lost 3 bases to trimming and J lost 4 bases, with 12 bases between them. The chain's CDR3 is CASSIKAGSTEAFF. The CDR3 bases are TGTGCCAGTAGTATCAAGGCAGGGAGCACTGAAGCTTTCTTT. The full variable domain, rest sourced from reference TRBV19 and TRBJ1-1, is DGGITQSPKYLFRKEGQNVTLSCEQNLNHDAMYWYRQDPGQGLRLIYYSQIVNDFQKGDIAEGYSVSREKKESFPLTVTSAQKNPTAFYLCASSIKAGSTEAFFGQGTRLTVV.

This clonotype was found once. The J gene is TRBJ1-2, the V gene TRBV5-6; D unclear. The CDR3 length is 12 residues. From germline, CDR1 is SGHDT and CDR2 YYEEEE. Trimming took off 7 bases at V and 9 bases at J, with 16 bases between the two ends. Written as DNA, the CDR3 is TGTGCCAGCTATGAGGGAGAGGGAAGCTACACCTTC. Its protein product is CASYEGEGSYTF.

The table lists this clonotype with many counts. The chain couples TRBV29-1 to TRBJ2-7; perhaps TRBD2 as D (6 bases). Per the germline V gene, CDR1 is SQVTM and CDR2 is ANQGSEA. The germline V and J ends were trimmed by 6 bases and 2 bases, with 20 bases remaining between them. This CDR3 comprises 15 residues. The CDR3 coding sequence is TGCAGCGTCCGAGGGGAGGCTATGGGGCCCTACGAGCAGTACTTC. Amino acid sequence: CSVRGEAMGPYEQYF.

The chain links TRBV6-4 to TRBJ2-7; TRBD1 might be the D (6 bases). V dropped 1 base and J dropped 0 bases, with 10 bases sitting between them. Germline CDR1 and CDR2: MRHNA and SNTAGT. The CDR3 covers 15 residues. The CDR3 is CASSDLRGTSYEQYF. CDR3 coding DNA: TGTGCCAGCAGTGACTTAAGGGGGACCTCCTACGAGCAGTACTTC.

The V and J genes are TRBV20-1 and TRBJ2-7, with D possibly matching TRBD1 (5 bases). This CDR3 has 13 amino acids. V was shortened by 0 bases and J by 5 bases, with 11 bases between the two germline ends. Germline loops: CDR1 DFQATT, CDR2 SNEGSKA (reference sequence). The CDR3 loop is CSARDSGFDEQYF. CDR3 coding DNA: TGCAGTGCTAGAGATTCAGGGTTCGACGAGCAGTACTTC.

V usage is TRBV3-1 and J usage is TRBJ2-3, with D possibly matching TRBD2 (7 bases). The CDR3 covers 14 residues. The V gene lost 4 bases and the J gene lost 6 bases, with 14 bases spanning the gap. Germline CDR1 reads LGHDT; CDR2 reads YNNKEL (reference sequence). The CDR3 DNA follows: TGTGCCAGCAGCCTTAAGGGGGGGACGGATACGCAGTATTTT. Residues: CASSLKGGTDTQYF.

The chain carries TRBV3-1 and TRBJ2-3; TRBD2 matches at 11 bases. Trimming cost V 0 bases and J 8 bases; bases outside gene matches: 10. Germline V gene sequence: CDR1 LGHDT, CDR2 YNNKEL (reference sequence). This CDR3 region has 17 residues. In DNA form, the CDR3 reads TGTGCCAGCAGCCAAGAAGGTCTAGCGGGAGGTGCACGTACGCAGTATTTT. Protein product: CASSQEGLAGGARTQYF.

J is TRBJ2-3 and V is TRBV5-5, with 9 bases fitting TRBD1. V was clipped by 4 bases and J by 3 bases; unmatched bases: 9. Germline V gives CDR1 SGHKS, CDR2 YYEKEE (reference sequence). The length of the CDR3 is 16 residues. CDR3 residues: CASSPGTGRTTDTQYF. The CDR3 bases are TGTGCCAGCAGCCCCGGGACAGGGAGGACGACAGATACGCAGTATTTT.

This clonotype was counted many times. The J gene is TRBJ2-5, the V gene TRBV5-1; possibly TRBD2 for D (6 bases). Germline assignment: CDR1 SGHRS and CDR2 YFSETQ. The CDR3 covers 14 residues. Trimming took off 4 bases at V and 2 bases at J, with 12 bases between the two ends. The CDR3 is CASSPGREQETQYF. The CDR3 bases are TGCGCCAGCAGCCCCGGACGGGAGCAAGAGACCCAGTACTTC.